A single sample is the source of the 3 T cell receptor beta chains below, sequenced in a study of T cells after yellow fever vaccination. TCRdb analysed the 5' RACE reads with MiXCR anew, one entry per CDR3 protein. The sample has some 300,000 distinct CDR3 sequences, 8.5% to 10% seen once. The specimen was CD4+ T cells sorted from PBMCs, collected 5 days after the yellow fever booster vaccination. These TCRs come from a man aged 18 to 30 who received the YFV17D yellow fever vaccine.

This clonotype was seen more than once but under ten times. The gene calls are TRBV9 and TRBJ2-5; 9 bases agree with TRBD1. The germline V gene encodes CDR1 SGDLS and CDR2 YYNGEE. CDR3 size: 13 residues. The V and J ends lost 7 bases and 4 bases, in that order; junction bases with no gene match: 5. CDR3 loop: CASAGQGSETQYF. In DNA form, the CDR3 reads TGTGCCAGCGCAGGACAGGGGTCAGAGACCCAGTACTTC.

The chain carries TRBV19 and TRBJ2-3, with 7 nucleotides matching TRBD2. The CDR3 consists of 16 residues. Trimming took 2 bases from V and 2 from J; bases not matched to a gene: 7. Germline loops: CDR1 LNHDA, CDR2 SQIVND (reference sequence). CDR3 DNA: TGTGCCAGTAGTATATCCAGCGGGGCGAACACAGATACGCAGTATTTT. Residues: CASSISSGANTDTQYF.

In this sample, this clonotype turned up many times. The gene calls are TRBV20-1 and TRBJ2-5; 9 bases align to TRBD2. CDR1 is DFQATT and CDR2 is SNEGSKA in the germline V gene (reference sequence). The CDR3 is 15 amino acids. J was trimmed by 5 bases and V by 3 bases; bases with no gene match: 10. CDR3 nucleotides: TGCAGTGCTAGTATAAGCGGGGGGCAAGGGGAGACCCAGTACTTC. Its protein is CSASISGGQGETQYF.